This TCR beta chain was captured in a study of T cells expressing NK-cell markers. At the level of the study: It was from sorted CD3+CD56+NKG2C+, CD3+CD56+NKG2C- and CD3+CD56-NKG2C+ T cells that TCR beta repertoires came. General study results and limits: The CD3+CD56-NKG2C+ fraction was also led by these clonotypes in a few donors. About 1.0-8% of CD8+ T cells in 6 or 7 donors belonged to dominant NKG2C+ clonotypes.

CDR3 length equals 16 residues. 5'RACE template switching with UMIs produced the TCR beta cDNA. For each CDR3 protein, TCRdb gives one entry from its re-call of the 5' RACE reads, without DNA. The sample yields around 470,000 distinct CDR3 sequences, of which the top ten take up approximately 1.4%. Remarks on this clonotype: Its specificity is unknown.

This rearrangement joins TRBV12-3 or TRBV12-4 to TRBJ2-3; absent DNA, TCRdb's TRBD1 call cannot be checked. The receptor comes from a woman between 50 and 59 years old in good health. Material: blood T cells: a sorted CD56 or NKG2C T cell subset, CD4+ or CD8+ T cells, or bulk PBMC T cells (not recorded which). CDR3 sequence reads: CASSLGVQPWGDTQYF.